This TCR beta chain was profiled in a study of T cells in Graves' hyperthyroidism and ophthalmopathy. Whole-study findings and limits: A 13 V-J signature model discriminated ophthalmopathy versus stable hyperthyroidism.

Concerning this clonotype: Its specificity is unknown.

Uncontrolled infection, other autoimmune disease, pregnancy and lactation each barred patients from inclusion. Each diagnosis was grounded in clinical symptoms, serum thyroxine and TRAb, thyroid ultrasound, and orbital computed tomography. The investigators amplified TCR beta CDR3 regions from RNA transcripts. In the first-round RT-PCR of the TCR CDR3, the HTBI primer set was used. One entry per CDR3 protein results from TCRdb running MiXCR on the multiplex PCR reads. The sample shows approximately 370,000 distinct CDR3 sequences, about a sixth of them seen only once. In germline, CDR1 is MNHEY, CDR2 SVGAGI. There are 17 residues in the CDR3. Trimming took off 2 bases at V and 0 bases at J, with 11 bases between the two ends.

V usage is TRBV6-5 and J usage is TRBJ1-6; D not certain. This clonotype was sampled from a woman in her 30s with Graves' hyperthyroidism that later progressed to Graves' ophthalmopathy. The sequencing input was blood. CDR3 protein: CASSYLIGSSYNSPLHF. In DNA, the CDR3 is TGTGCCAGCAGTTACCTCATAGGGAGCTCCTATAATTCACCCCTCCACTTT.